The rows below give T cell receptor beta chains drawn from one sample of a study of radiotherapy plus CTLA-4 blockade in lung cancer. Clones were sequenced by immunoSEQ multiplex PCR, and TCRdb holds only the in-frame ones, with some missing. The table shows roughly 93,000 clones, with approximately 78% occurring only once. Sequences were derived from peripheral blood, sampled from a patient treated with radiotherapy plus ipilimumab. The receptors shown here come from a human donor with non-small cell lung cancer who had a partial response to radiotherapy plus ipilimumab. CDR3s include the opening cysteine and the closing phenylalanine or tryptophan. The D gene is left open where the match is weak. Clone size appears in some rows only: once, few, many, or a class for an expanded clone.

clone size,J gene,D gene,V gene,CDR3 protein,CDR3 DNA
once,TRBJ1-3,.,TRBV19,CATSPTGSSGNTIYF,TGTGCCACTAGCCCGACTGGGAGCTCTGGAAACACCATATATTTT
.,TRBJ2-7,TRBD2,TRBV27,CASSYLAGGPVKQYF,TGTGCCAGCAGTTACTTAGCGGGAGGGCCGGTGAAGCAGTACTTC
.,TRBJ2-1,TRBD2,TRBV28,CASSPPLAGAPDEQFF,TGTGCCAGCAGTCCCCCCCTAGCGGGAGCACCCGATGAGCAGTTCTTC
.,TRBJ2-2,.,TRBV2,CASNLWTVNTGELFF,TGTGCCAGCAACCTTTGGACAGTGAACACCGGGGAGCTGTTTTTT
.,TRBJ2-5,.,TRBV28,CASIAGGQETQYF,TGTGCCAGCATCGCAGGGGGGCAAGAGACCCAGTACTTC
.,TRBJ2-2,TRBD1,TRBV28,CASQGDTGELFF,TGTGCCAGCCAGGGGGACACCGGGGAGCTGTTTTTT
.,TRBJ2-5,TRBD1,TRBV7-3,CASSSGTGGKETQYF,TGTGCCAGCAGTTCAGGGACAGGGGGGAAAGAGACCCAGTACTTC
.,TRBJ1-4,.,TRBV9,CASSVDTGRREKLFF,TGTGCCAGCAGCGTAGATACAGGGCGAAGAGAAAAACTGTTTTTT
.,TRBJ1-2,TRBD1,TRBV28,CASIPGQGDSGYTF,TGTGCCAGCATCCCGGGACAGGGGGATAGTGGCTACACCTTC
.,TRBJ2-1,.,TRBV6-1,CASSGGSPINEQFF,TGTGCCAGCAGTGGGGGCAGCCCCATCAATGAGCAGTTCTTC
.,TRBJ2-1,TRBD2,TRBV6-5,CASSRGGLAGPEQFF,TGTGCCAGCAGCCGGGGGGGACTAGCGGGACCCGAGCAGTTCTTC
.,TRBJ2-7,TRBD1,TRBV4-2,CASSPYGGTGLYEQYF,TGTGCCAGCAGCCCCTACGGCGGGACAGGGCTCTACGAGCAGTACTTC
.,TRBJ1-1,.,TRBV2,CASSSQGYTEAFF,TGTGCCAGCAGTTCTCAGGGATACACTGAAGCTTTCTTT
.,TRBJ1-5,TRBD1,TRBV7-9,CASSRTGGEQPQHF,TGTGCCAGCAGCCGGACAGGGGGAGAACAGCCCCAGCATTTT
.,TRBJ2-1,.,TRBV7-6,CASSLYGSGDNEQFF,TGTGCCAGCAGCTTGTACGGGAGCGGCGACAATGAGCAGTTCTTC
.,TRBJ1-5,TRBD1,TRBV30,CAWSTTGQAQHF,TGTGCCTGGAGTACGACAGGGCAGGCCCAGCATTTT
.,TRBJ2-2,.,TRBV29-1,CSVEAGNTGELFF,TGCAGCGTTGAAGCAGGGAACACCGGGGAGCTGTTTTTT
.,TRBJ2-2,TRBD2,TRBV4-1,CASSSGGANTGELFF,TGCGCCAGCAGCTCGGGGGGGGCAAACACCGGGGAGCTGTTTTTT
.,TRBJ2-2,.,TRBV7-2,CASSFLASGELFF,TGTGCCAGCAGCTTCCTAGCTTCCGGGGAGCTGTTTTTT
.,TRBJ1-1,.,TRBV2,CASSHAGANTEAFF,TGTGCCAGCAGCCACGCAGGGGCTAACACTGAAGCTTTCTTT